This record covers a single T cell receptor (beta chain). The sample belongs to a study of blood T cell repertoires in COVID-19. Whole-study context: The United States, Italy and Spain supplied acute and convalescent COVID-19 samples. T cells, B-cell-depleted T cells, or PBMCs supplied cDNA or gDNA.

Authors' analysis steps: Estimated nucleated cell counts came from reference gene primer amplification. TCRdb keeps only in-frame clones here, not all; method: immunoSEQ multiplex PCR. D and trimming come from the DNA, and the V and J calls and clone size come from that table. The sample shows 300,000 to 400,000 clones, 85% to 90% of them seen only once. V lost 3 bases and J lost 4, with 6 bases in between. The CDR3 covers 13 residues. Per the germline V gene, CDR1 is SNHLY and CDR2 is FYNNEI. The Seattle site enrolled patients during active infection and followed them longitudinally. The chain combines TRBV2 with TRBJ2-2, with TRBD1 as a possible D gene (6 bases). The material sequenced was peripheral blood. This sequence was found in a woman in her seventies with COVID-19, enrolled during active disease. CDR3 amino acids: CASSDRGTGELFF. Written as DNA, the CDR3 is TGTGCCAGCAGTGACAGGGGCACCGGGGAGCTGTTTTTT.